This TCR beta chain was identified during a study of tumor-infiltrating lymphocytes in primary liver carcinoma. Study information: Regardless of tissue type, samples showed similar yields of roughly 3.5 to 7.5 million productive TCRbeta reads.

Total RNA amounting to about 520 ng was the source from which TCR beta cDNA was made with a constant-region primer. Generation of the TCR beta libraries relied on three nested multiplex PCR rounds using slightly modified ARM-PCR. The first two PCR rounds, roughly 10 cycles each, used TRBV1-TRBV30 forward primers and a C-beta reverse primer. TCRdb ran MiXCR on the multiplex PCR reads and lists one entry per CDR3 protein. The sample has about 190,000 distinct CDR3 sequences, around four fifths seen once. Unsorted bulk tissue, about 19-32 mg of it, served as the source for co-extraction of RNA and DNA. Patients underwent resection of primary liver carcinoma. Enrolled patients were chronically infected with HBV and treatment-naive. As regards this clonotype: The antigen remains undetermined. A read error may produce the germline difference seen at one junction end.

Overall study findings and caveats: A small share of top clones, only about 7-24%, was found in all five tumor regions.

This CDR3 contains 18 residues. CDR1 and CDR2 from the germline V gene are SGHAT and FQNNGV. What was sequenced was tumor tissue from primary liver carcinoma. The rearrangement joins TRBV11-2 to TRBJ2-5, with 7 bases that match TRBD2. The receptor's source is a man aged 35 to 55 with primary liver carcinoma and hepatitis B virus infection. The CDR3 DNA is TGTGTCAGCAGCCCTAGCTCAATCCAGGGTATTGGGCGGGAGATCCAGTACTTC. This translates into CVSSPSSIQGIGREIQYF. The complete variable domain, with remaining parts taken from reference TRBV11-2 and TRBJ2-5, reads EAGVAQSPRYKIIEKRQSVAFWCNPISGHATLYWYQQILGQGPKLLIQFQNNGVVDDSQLPKDRFSAERLKGVDSTLKIQPAKLEDSAVYLCVSSPSSIQGIGREIQYFGPGTRLLVL.